The T cell receptor beta chain described here comes from a study of blood T cell repertoires in COVID-19. Whole-study context: Samples representing acute and convalescent COVID-19 were sourced from the United States, Italy and Spain.

The germline gives CDR1 GTSNPN, CDR2 SVGIG (reference sequence). Trimming shortened V by 0 bases and J by 7 bases, and 13 bases separated the two germline ends. The CDR3 contains 13 residues. Clones were sequenced by immunoSEQ multiplex PCR, and TCRdb holds only the in-frame ones, with some missing. The sample carries fewer than 300,000 clones, around 90% recorded once. In assigning cohorts, the study relied on participant-reported clinical history. The receptor was isolated from a woman between 25 and 40 years old who had recovered from COVID-19. V and J are TRBV30 and TRBJ2-7, with D possibly TRBD2 on 5 matching bases. Input material: PBMCs or T cells enriched from blood (not recorded which). CDR3 coding DNA: TGTGCCTGGAGTGTAAGGAACGGCGGGGAGCAGTACTTC. The encoded protein is CAWSVRNGGEQYF.